The 16 T cell receptor beta chains below all came from one sample that was sequenced in a study of cytomegalovirus exposure and HLA in healthy donors (dated by TCRdb to about 2017). Library prep was done by the immunoSEQ multiplex PCR assay. For the multiplex PCR, a mixture combining 60 forward primers for TCR Vbeta segments and 13 reverse primers for TCR Jbeta segments was used. Imported from immuneACCESS, the table was reduced by TCRdb to in-frame sequences with V and J called. These copies leave out some clones; in studies compared against another copy, an unresolved V gene accounts for under half, and the cause of the remainder is not known. The data table for this sample lists 150,000 to 200,000 clones. The ten largest clones capture 2% to 2.5% of the sample. The sample consisted of PBMCs. These receptors were collected from a man under 40 in good health and CMV-seronegative.

The chain uses TRBV18 and TRBJ1-1, with 7 nucleotides matching TRBD1. Germline assignment: CDR1 KGHSH and CDR2 LQKENI. Losses at the gene ends were 4 bases for V and 1 base for J; bases not matched to a gene: 9. CDR3 length: 16 amino acids. The CDR3 is CASSRGTDRENTEAFF. The CDR3 region has the DNA TGTGCCAGCTCACGGGGGACCGACAGGGAGAACACTGAAGCTTTCTTT.

The J gene is TRBJ1-6, the V gene TRBV10-3; 7 bases are shared with TRBD1. After removal of 6 bases from V and 5 bases from J, the junction contained 7 bases not matched to a gene. This CDR3 comprises 15 residues. The germline V gene encodes CDR1 ENHRY and CDR2 SYGVKD. Written as DNA, the CDR3 is TGTGCCATCAGCCCACAGGGGATTAATAATTCACCCCTCCACTTT. Residues: CAISPQGINNSPLHF.

The V call is TRBV10-1, the J call TRBJ2-7; weak D call: TRBD1 (6 bases). Trimming pared 5 bases from V and 7 bases from J, leaving 24 bases between. The CDR3 loop spans 16 amino acids. Germline assignment: CDR1 WNHNN and CDR2 SYGVQD (reference sequence). CDR3 DNA: TGCGCCAGCAGTCCCCGATTCCAGGGGTGGCAAGGGGAGCAGTACTTC. Translation: CASSPRFQGWQGEQYF.

DNA of the CDR3: TGTGCCATCAAAGAAGGAGCTACCTCGGAGGCCTACAATGAGCAGTTCTTC. This encodes CAIKEGATSEAYNEQFF. The chain couples TRBV10-3 to TRBJ2-1; tentatively, D is TRBD2 (5 bases). CDR3 length: 17 residues. Between the trimmed V and J ends, which lost 7 bases and 2 bases, there was a span of 21 bases. CDR1 is ENHRY, CDR2 SYGVKD, per germline.

The chain couples TRBV5-1 to TRBJ2-2, with D possibly TRBD1 on 6 matching bases. This CDR3 is built from 16 residues. CDR1 and CDR2 from the germline V gene are SGHRS and YFSETQ. V gave up 4 bases and J gave up 1 base, with 14 bases separating them. The CDR3 nucleotides read TGCGCCAGCAGCCGGTTGGGGACACAGAACACCGGGGAGCTGTTTTTT. Translating gives CASSRLGTQNTGELFF.

The J gene is TRBJ2-5, the V gene TRBV30; possible D gene TRBD2, 6 bases. Germline V lookup: CDR1 GTSNPN, CDR2 SVGIG (reference sequence). The CDR3 contains 11 residues. V lost 5 bases, J lost 5 bases, and 9 bases lay in between. CDR3 loop: CAWGGWETQYF. In DNA, the CDR3 is TGTGCCTGGGGAGGGTGGGAGACCCAGTACTTC.

The V call is TRBV28, the J call TRBJ1-1; D may be TRBD1 (6 bases). The V gene's germline CDR1 is MDHEN and CDR2 SYDVKM. This CDR3 spans 14 amino acids. Trimming removed 2 bases from V and 6 bases from J, with 13 bases in between. DNA of the CDR3: TGTGCCAGCAGTTTAATAGGGGGGGACGCTGAAGCTTTCTTT. Encoded protein: CASSLIGGDAEAFF.

The chain is built from TRBV6-5 and TRBJ1-4; TRBD1 aligns across 7 bases. The CDR3 spans 16 residues. V gave up 0 bases and J gave up 10 bases; unmatched junction bases: 11. Germline V gives CDR1 MNHEY, CDR2 SVGAGI. The CDR3 DNA is TGTGCCAGCAGTTACTCCGGCACAGGGGCGGCGGGAAAACTGTTTTTT. Translated, it gives CASSYSGTGAAGKLFF.

The genes are TRBV5-4 and TRBJ2-7; 10 positions match TRBD1. CDR3 size: 16 residues. J gave up 6 bases and V 2 bases, and 11 bases lay outside the gene matches. CDR1 and CDR2 from the germline V gene are SGHNT and YYREEE (reference sequence). The CDR3 bases are TGTGCCAGCAGCTTTCCGGGGGGACAGGGGAGAAGCGAGCAGTACTTC. Its protein is CASSFPGGQGRSEQYF.

The J gene is TRBJ2-1, the V gene TRBV29-1; no clear D. Between the trimmed V and J ends, which lost 0 bases and 3 bases, there was a span of 6 bases. The CDR3 length is 13 residues. Germline-derived CDR1 and CDR2 are SQVTM and ANQGSEA. In DNA form, the CDR3 reads TGCAGCGTTGAAGATTCCTTCTACAATGAGCAGTTCTTC. Its protein product is CSVEDSFYNEQFF.

The DNA for the CDR3 is TGTGCCAGCTCACCCGGGACAGGGGCTAACTATGGCTACACCTTC. The encoded protein is CASSPGTGANYGYTF. The chain employs TRBV18 and TRBJ1-2, with 10 bases matching TRBD1. V was pared by 3 bases and J by 0 bases, with 1 base of the junction left unmatched. From germline, CDR1 is KGHSH and CDR2 LQKENI. This CDR3 region has 15 residues.

The chain joins TRBV4-1 to TRBJ1-5; D is possibly TRBD1 (5 bases). Deletions cut 4 bases from V and 4 bases from J, with 23 bases between. From germline, CDR1 is MGHRA and CDR2 YSYEKL. The CDR3 has 18 amino acids. This CDR3 is CASSRLPQGAGVNQPQHF. In DNA form, the CDR3 reads TGCGCCAGCAGCCGCCTACCGCAGGGAGCGGGGGTTAATCAGCCCCAGCATTTT.

As DNA, the CDR3 is TGTGCCAGCAGCTCCCCGGGTTGGGGACAAAGTTCTGGAAACACCATATATTTT. Translating it yields CASSSPGWGQSSGNTIYF. The chain recombines TRBV11-1 with TRBJ1-3; D may be TRBD1 (6 bases). Germline V gives CDR1 SGHAT, CDR2 FQDESV (reference sequence). The V gene lost 4 bases and the J gene lost 1 base, with 20 bases spanning the gap. The CDR3 is 18 residues long. Full variable domain (remainder filled in from reference TRBV11-1 and TRBJ1-3): EAEVAQSPRYKITEKSQAVAFWCDPISGHATLYWYRQILGQGPELLVQFQDESVVDDSQLPKDRFSAERLKGVDSTLKIQPAELGDSAMYLCASSSPGWGQSSGNTIYFGEGSWLTVV.

The rearrangement joins TRBV7-8 to TRBJ2-3, with D perhaps TRBD1 (5 bases). Germline CDR1 SGHVS, CDR2 FQNEAQ. V was shortened by 5 bases and J by 0 bases, with 12 bases between the two germline ends. CDR3 length: 15 residues. This CDR3 reads CASSTRTTSTDTQYF. For the CDR3, the DNA is TGTGCCAGCAGCACCCGGACAACTAGCACAGATACGCAGTATTTT.

The rearrangement joins TRBV28 to TRBJ2-7, with 14 positions matching TRBD2. Losses at the gene ends were 6 bases for V and 5 bases for J; bases not matched to a gene: 15. The CDR3 has 18 amino acids. CDR1 and CDR2 from the germline V gene are MDHEN and SYDVKM. The CDR3 spells CASSLPGTSGSLGHEQYF. The CDR3 nucleotides read TGTGCCAGCAGCCTCCCCGGGACTAGCGGGAGCCTGGGCCACGAGCAGTACTTC.

The rearrangement joins TRBV19 to TRBJ2-7; 12 positions match TRBD2. Germline CDR1 and CDR2: LNHDA and SQIVND (reference sequence). Trimming took 5 bases from V and 7 from J; bases not matched to a gene: 9. This CDR3 comprises 15 residues. The CDR3 sequence: CASSPRLAGVAEQYF. CDR3 bases: TGTGCCAGTAGTCCCCGACTAGCGGGAGTCGCGGAGCAGTACTTC.